This TCR beta chain was recovered during a study of T-cell memory formation after mild COVID-19. Study-level background: For the most part, TCR clusters were specific to one donor.

Germline values: CDR1 DFQATT, CDR2 SNEGSKA (reference sequence). The V gene end was trimmed by 3 bases and the J gene end by 5 bases; junction bases not matched to a gene: 5. This CDR3 region has 13 residues. This clonotype was detected many times. Its antigen is currently unknown. Points from the study as a whole: Among CD4+ contracting clones, most were CM and EM, and CD8+ ones EMRA. Some responding clones appeared in pre-infection memory, suggesting cross-reactive memory joined.

Via MiXCR, TCRdb re-called the 5' RACE reads, giving one row per CDR3 protein. The sample shows around 370,000 distinct CDR3 sequences, 20% to 25% of them seen only once. The origin of this receptor is an adult woman who had mild COVID-19 (a few samples of this study predate the infection). Cell type and time point are not known. Sequencing was done on a sample of PBMCs or a T cell subset sorted from them (not recorded which). V gene TRBV20-1 combines with J gene TRBJ2-5; TRBD2 aligns across 8 bases. In nucleotides, the CDR3 is TGCAGTGCTAGCAGGACTAGCACGGAGACCCAGTACTTC. Translated, it gives CSASRTSTETQYF.